A single sample is the source of the 3 T cell receptor beta chains below, sequenced in a study of vaccination effects on CD4 cells after COVID-19. Their cognate antigens are unknown. Profiled with immunoSEQ multiplex PCR; TCRdb holds only in-frame clones, not every one. The sample lists under 20,000 clones, almost 70% occurring once. Viral peptide pool expansion of antigen-specific CD4+ T cells preceded sequencing in the ViraFEST assay. Following a roughly eleven-day culture, CD4+ T cells were purified. BNT162b2 vaccine or mRNA-1273 vaccine was given to participants in two doses. Here the sequenced sample was CD4+ T cells from PBMCs cultured with SARS-CoV-2 spike peptides, taken after COVID-19 vaccination. The receptor source for this set is a human donor who received a COVID-19 vaccine.

J is TRBJ1-5 and V is TRBV27; D remains unclear. The CDR3 consists of 17 residues. Germline V gene sequence: CDR1 MNHEY, CDR2 SMNVEV (reference sequence). Trimming removed 6 bases at V and 6 bases at J, with 24 bases between. CDR3 sequence: CASSLTATGKSIQPQHF. CDR3 nucleotides: TGTGCCAGCAGCCTGACTGCGACGGGGAAGTCGATTCAGCCCCAGCATTTT.

The chain joins TRBV6-6 to TRBJ2-3; D is ambiguous. Trimming left V 6 bases short and J 4 bases short, with 14 bases between. Per germline, CDR1 MNHNY and CDR2 SVGAGI (reference sequence). This CDR3 comprises 14 residues. As DNA, the CDR3 is TGTGCCAGCAGGGGCGACCTTGTAGCAGATACGCAGTATTTT. Its protein product is CASRGDLVADTQYF.

In DNA form, the CDR3 reads TGTGCCAGTCGATACAGGGGGAACACTGAAGCTTTCTTT. Protein: CASRYRGNTEAFF. The J gene is TRBJ1-1, the V gene TRBV19; TRBD1 matches at 7 bases. The CDR3 has 13 amino acids. The germline CDR1 and CDR2 sequences are LNHDA and SQIVND (reference sequence). The ends lost 8 bases at V and 1 base at J; junction bases unmatched: 4.